This T cell receptor beta chain came from a study of cytomegalovirus exposure and HLA in healthy donors (dated by TCRdb to about 2017). A note on the overall study: According to a later analysis, the 120 or so validation repertoires were produced on the same platform as the roughly 600 repertoires of the first cohort. The study aimed to test whether signatures of past pathogen exposure could be identified by cataloging public T cell receptors. Along with the roughly 670-subject first cohort, a separate validation cohort of more than 90 different subjects was used. To predict cytomegalovirus infection status, the study brought together high-throughput TCR immunosequencing, statistical association of individual TCRs with disease status, and machine learning.

The donors were included in the validation cohort of some 110 subjects, a group kept apart from the roughly 700-subject first cohort. Results the study describes overall, beyond this receptor: Subsequent analysis determined that TCRs grouped into clusters in the first cohort also showed a tendency toward co-occurrence across the roughly 130 validation repertoires, and approximately 94% of cluster scores exceeded 0. A later analysis lacked HLA typing for the validation cohort, so it scored co-occurrence in that cohort across all 110 or so repertoires. Across donors, most TCR sequences were observed very rarely, whereas some public TCRs were present in many individuals. According to the authors, the approach could potentially be generalized to other disease states and immunological phenotypes. In vitro tests confirmed that a few of the cytomegalovirus-associated TCR beta chains recognize cytomegalovirus antigens. In both the original and validation cohorts, the classifier was reported to diagnose cytomegalovirus status with high specificity and sensitivity. The study gave a list of some 150 TCR beta chains associated with cytomegalovirus.

Library method: the immunoSEQ multiplex PCR assay. Regarding the original processing steps: A statistical classification framework was built to diagnose cytomegalovirus status from the catalog of TCR beta chain sequences. As stored in TCRdb, this immuneACCESS dataset retains in-frame rearrangements with V and J assigned. A fraction of the clones does not appear; measured against another copy, unresolved V genes explain less than half of the discrepancy, and the remainder lacks a known reason. V and J calls and clone size come straight from that table; D and trimming were deduced from the DNA. The sample yields under 250,000 clones; 83% were counted once. 4.5% to 7% of the sample lies in the top ten. With respect to this clone: What this receptor recognizes is not known. Within one base of it there is no much larger clone, and no base qualities were kept.

V is shortened by 7 bases, J by 4 bases, and the region joining them spans 23 bases. The germline V gene supplies CDR1 SGHVS and CDR2 FNYEAQ. Spanning cysteine to phenylalanine, the CDR3 consists of 17 amino acids. Just CDR3 DNA is preserved here, 51 bases in frame from base 1. The chain joins TRBV7-6 to TRBJ1-3; a weak D assignment points to TRBD1 (5 bases agree). Sequenced input: PBMCs. This sequence originates from a woman younger than 35 in good health and CMV-seronegative. The nucleotide sequence reads TGTGCCAGCATCAACCTGGGCAGGGCTACCCAGGGAAACACCATATATTTT. It codes for CASINLGRATQGNTIYF.